The clone carrying this T cell receptor (beta chain) was recorded once. Its antigen is unknown. A junction boundary mismatches the germline segment, possibly from a read error. The data belong to a study of T cells in Graves' hyperthyroidism and ophthalmopathy. Broader study findings: Stable hyperthyroidism and ophthalmopathy were separated using 13 V-J signatures. The model forecast ophthalmopathy, anticipating it by a median approximately 6 months before onset. Most clonotypes expanded in thyroid above 0.001 were likewise present in blood.

Uncontrolled infection, other autoimmune disease, pregnancy or lactation disqualified patients from enrolment. TCR beta CDR3 regions were amplified from RNA. First-round RT-PCR with HTBI primers amplified the TCR CDR3 region. From the multiplex PCR reads, TCRdb called clonotypes with MiXCR, one entry per CDR3 protein. This repertoire shows approximately 510,000 distinct CDR3 sequences, 35% to 50% found once; its top ten account for about 45%. Source material: peripheral blood or thyroid tissue (not recorded which). This TCR derives from an adult woman with Graves' disease, either hyperthyroidism or ophthalmopathy (not recorded which).

The CDR3 reads CATSNGTGVF. CDR3 coding DNA: TGTGCCACCAGTAACGGGACAGGGGTGTTT. V and J are TRBV15 and TRBJ2-3; 10 nucleotides match TRBD1. There are 10 residues in the CDR3. Germline V CDR1 and CDR2: LNHNV, YYDKDF (reference sequence). The full variable domain, completed using reference TRBV15 and TRBJ2-3, is DAMVIQNPRYQVTQFGKPVTLSCSQTLNHNVMYWYQQKSSQAPKLLFHYYDKDFNNEADTPDNFQSRRPNTSFCFLDIRSPGLGDTAMYLCATSNGTGVFGPGTRLTVL.